This T cell receptor beta chain was documented in a study of blood T cell repertoires in COVID-19. The wider study: Samples representing acute and convalescent COVID-19 were sourced from the United States, Italy and Spain. PBMCs, B-cell-depleted T cells, or T cells provided the cDNA or gDNA that made up the material.

In the authors' workflow: Reference gene primer amplification gave nucleated cell count estimates. Assay: immunoSEQ multiplex PCR; the TCRdb copy retains only in-frame clones and omits some. The V and J calls and clone size come from that table; D and trimming were worked out from the DNA. This repertoire shows about 74,000 clones, around 86% found once; its top ten account for 25% to 30%. CDR3 size: 11 residues. CDR1 and CDR2 from the germline V gene are LGHDT and YNNKEL (reference sequence). V lost 3 bases and J 4 bases, leaving 3 bases between the germline ends. The V call is TRBV3-1 (or the pseudogene TRBV3-2), the J call TRBJ2-5; D gene ambiguous. The clonotype originates from an elderly woman with active or convalescent COVID-19. The sequenced sample consisted of peripheral blood. As DNA, the CDR3 is TGTGCCAGCAGCCACGGAGAGACCCAGTACTTC. Residues: CASSHGETQYF.